This T cell receptor beta chain appears in the sequencing data of a study of T-cell reconstitution after alpha-beta-depleted transplantation in children. Germline assignment: CDR1 SEHNR and CDR2 FQNEAQ (reference sequence). V shed 5 bases, J shed 4 bases, and the junction held 2 bases outside the gene matches. The CDR3 runs 12 residues. Construction of the TCRbeta library involved unique molecular identifiers. TCRdb ran MiXCR on the PCR reads and lists one entry per CDR3 protein. The table includes about a million distinct CDR3 sequences, roughly 29% detected once. The study's findings and limits: There were some patients whose high TCRbeta diversity at day 60 came from surviving recipient T cells and thymic progenitors. The authors attributed T-cell counts and diversity one year after transplant mostly to newly produced T cells. Expanded graft clones numbering several hundred reportedly gave rise to alpha-beta T cells about two months after transplant.

With regard to this clonotype: The antigen remains undetermined.

The sequence was collected from a boy under two years old who had a stem cell transplant for SCID, so the T cells may come from the graft donor. The chain is built from TRBV7-9 and TRBJ2-7; 7 bases are a match to TRBD2. The specimen was PBMCs, mostly from graft donor cells, collected 360 days after TCRalphabeta/CD19-depleted stem cell transplant. CDR3 sequence reads: CASSTLAYEQYF. Here the CDR3 DNA reads TGTGCCAGCAGCACACTAGCGTACGAGCAGTACTTC.